The rows below give T cell receptor beta chains drawn from one sample of a study of early T cells in non-severe SARS-CoV-2 infection. MiXCR, run by TCRdb on the 5' RACE reads, gives a single entry per CDR3 protein. The repertoire includes about 64,000 distinct CDR3 sequences, less than 5.5% of them detected once, and around 5% sits in the top ten. Sequences were obtained from whole blood. The receptors here all came from an adult who was a healthcare worker with PCR-confirmed SARS-CoV-2 infection or an uninfected control (not recorded which). Both conserved end residues are part of each CDR3. Fields, in order: clone size, J gene, D gene, V gene, CDR3 protein, CDR3 DNA. A D gene is named only where the DNA matches it firmly. Clone size is stated in some rows and not others, as once, few, many or a class when expanded.

abundance: .; j_gene: TRBJ2-1; d_gene: .; v_gene: TRBV4-1; CDR3aa: CASSHPVSRPEQFF; CDR3nt: TGCGCCAGCAGCCACCCAGTTAGCAGGCCTGAGCAGTTCTTC
abundance: many; j_gene: TRBJ2-7; d_gene: .; v_gene: TRBV27; CDR3aa: CASRAKGRAYEQYF; CDR3nt: TGTGCCAGCAGGGCTAAAGGACGGGCCTACGAGCAGTACTTC
abundance: few; j_gene: TRBJ1-5; d_gene: TRBD1; v_gene: TRBV19; CDR3aa: CASKTGGNSNQPQHF; CDR3nt: TGTGCCAGTAAGACAGGGGGTAATAGCAATCAGCCCCAGCATTTT
abundance: many; j_gene: TRBJ1-2; d_gene: .; v_gene: TRBV6-6; CDR3aa: CASSWTPANYGYTF; CDR3nt: TGTGCCAGCAGTTGGACGCCAGCTAACTATGGCTACACCTTC
abundance: many; j_gene: TRBJ2-7; d_gene: TRBD1; v_gene: TRBV5-1; CDR3aa: CASSLASTGANEQYF; CDR3nt: TGCGCCAGCAGCTTGGCTTCGACAGGGGCCAACGAGCAGTACTTC
abundance: many; j_gene: TRBJ2-1; d_gene: .; v_gene: TRBV9; CDR3aa: CASSGGPYNEQFF; CDR3nt: TGTGCCAGCAGCGGGGGGCCTTACAATGAGCAGTTCTTC
abundance: many; j_gene: TRBJ1-1; d_gene: .; v_gene: TRBV7-9; CDR3aa: CASSAVGDTEAFF; CDR3nt: TGTGCCAGCAGCGCCGTGGGGGACACTGAAGCTTTCTTT
abundance: few; j_gene: TRBJ2-7; d_gene: TRBD2; v_gene: TRBV2; CDR3aa: CASSRLAGANEQYF; CDR3nt: TGTGCCAGCAGCAGACTAGCGGGAGCTAACGAGCAGTACTTC
abundance: medium-sized; j_gene: TRBJ2-7; d_gene: .; v_gene: TRBV15; CDR3aa: CATSRVSRSNEQYF; CDR3nt: TGTGCCACCAGCAGAGTCTCCCGGAGCAACGAGCAGTACTTC
abundance: few; j_gene: TRBJ1-4; d_gene: .; v_gene: TRBV27; CDR3aa: CASSWGPRYEKLFF; CDR3nt: TGTGCCAGCAGTTGGGGACCTCGTTATGAAAAACTGTTTTTT
abundance: many; j_gene: TRBJ2-4; d_gene: .; v_gene: TRBV28; CDR3aa: CATSEIAKNIQYF; CDR3nt: TGTGCCACTTCCGAGATAGCCAAAAACATTCAGTACTTC
abundance: many; j_gene: TRBJ2-3; d_gene: .; v_gene: TRBV12-3/TRBV12-4; CDR3aa: CASSLSESDTQYF; CDR3nt: TGTGCCAGCAGCTTATCCGAGTCAGATACGCAGTATTTT
abundance: few; j_gene: TRBJ2-1; d_gene: TRBD2; v_gene: TRBV7-2; CDR3aa: CASSLGGTSGMEQFF; CDR3nt: TGTGCCAGCAGCTTAGGAGGGACTAGCGGGATGGAGCAGTTCTTC
abundance: .; j_gene: TRBJ1-6; d_gene: TRBD1; v_gene: TRBV11-2; CDR3aa: CASSTRTGGKDSPLHF; CDR3nt: TGTGCCAGCAGCACGCGGACAGGGGGGAAAGATTCACCCCTCCACTTT
abundance: .; j_gene: TRBJ2-3; d_gene: TRBD1; v_gene: TRBV6-1; CDR3aa: CASAPGQAPYTDTQYF; CDR3nt: TGTGCCAGTGCCCCGGGACAGGCTCCTTACACAGATACGCAGTATTTT
abundance: many; j_gene: TRBJ2-7; d_gene: .; v_gene: TRBV6-2/TRBV6-3; CDR3aa: CASSRAQGLEQYF; CDR3nt: TGTGCCAGCAGTAGGGCTCAGGGGCTGGAGCAGTACTTC
abundance: many; j_gene: TRBJ2-1; d_gene: TRBD1; v_gene: TRBV30; CDR3aa: CAWSVPGTAYNEQFF; CDR3nt: TGTGCCTGGAGTGTACCCGGGACAGCCTACAATGAGCAGTTCTTC
abundance: few; j_gene: TRBJ1-1; d_gene: .; v_gene: TRBV20-1; CDR3aa: CSARRGPFEAFF; CDR3nt: TGCAGTGCTCGCAGGGGACCGTTTGAAGCTTTCTTT
abundance: medium-sized; j_gene: TRBJ2-7; d_gene: .; v_gene: TRBV15; CDR3aa: CATSRDETGTSYEQYF; CDR3nt: TGTGCCACCAGCAGAGATGAAACGGGGACGTCCTACGAGCAGTACTTC
abundance: many; j_gene: TRBJ1-5; d_gene: .; v_gene: TRBV19; CDR3aa: CASSDRYQPQHF; CDR3nt: TGTGCCAGTAGCGACAGGTATCAGCCCCAGCATTTT
abundance: many; j_gene: TRBJ2-2; d_gene: TRBD1; v_gene: TRBV11-2; CDR3aa: CASSYTGATGELFF; CDR3nt: TGTGCCAGCAGCTATACAGGGGCCACCGGGGAGCTGTTTTTT
abundance: many; j_gene: TRBJ2-3; d_gene: .; v_gene: TRBV7-3; CDR3aa: CASRNLKKVGSGGTDTQYF; CDR3nt: TGTGCCAGCAGAAACTTAAAGAAGGTGGGGTCCGGGGGCACAGATACGCAGTATTTT
abundance: many; j_gene: TRBJ1-4; d_gene: TRBD1; v_gene: TRBV27; CDR3aa: CASSLSPPGQGRPTNEKLFF; CDR3nt: TGTGCCAGCAGTTTATCACCTCCCGGACAGGGGCGTCCCACTAATGAAAAACTGTTTTTT
abundance: many; j_gene: TRBJ1-1; d_gene: .; v_gene: TRBV4-2; CDR3aa: CASSQDIEANTEAFF; CDR3nt: TGTGCCAGCAGCCAAGATATCGAGGCGAACACTGAAGCTTTCTTT
abundance: many; j_gene: TRBJ2-1; d_gene: TRBD1; v_gene: TRBV11-2; CDR3aa: CASSRFTGTGSYNEQFF; CDR3nt: TGTGCCAGCAGCCGATTTACCGGGACAGGGTCCTACAATGAGCAGTTCTTC
abundance: many; j_gene: TRBJ1-2; d_gene: .; v_gene: TRBV12-3/TRBV12-4; CDR3aa: CASSPGAYYGYTF; CDR3nt: TGTGCCAGCAGTCCAGGGGCTTATTATGGCTACACCTTC
abundance: many; j_gene: TRBJ1-1; d_gene: .; v_gene: TRBV5-1; CDR3aa: CASSLARGQDTEAFF; CDR3nt: TGCGCCAGCAGCTTGGCCCGGGGGCAAGACACTGAAGCTTTCTTT
abundance: many; j_gene: TRBJ1-2; d_gene: .; v_gene: TRBV14; CDR3aa: CASSQMSGGGYGYTF; CDR3nt: TGTGCCAGCAGCCAAATGTCCGGGGGCGGCTATGGCTACACCTTC
abundance: few; j_gene: TRBJ1-2; d_gene: .; v_gene: TRBV7-2; CDR3aa: CASSLTRRRYGYTF; CDR3nt: TGTGCCAGCAGCTTAACGCGAAGGCGGTATGGCTACACCTTC
abundance: few; j_gene: TRBJ1-2; d_gene: .; v_gene: TRBV6-5; CDR3aa: CASRLYGTPTGNYGYTF; CDR3nt: TGTGCCAGCAGACTATACGGGACACCTACAGGAAACTATGGCTACACCTTC
abundance: many; j_gene: TRBJ2-7; d_gene: .; v_gene: TRBV29-1; CDR3aa: CSVVEGDYEQYF; CDR3nt: TGCAGCGTTGTGGAGGGCGACTACGAGCAGTACTTC
abundance: .; j_gene: TRBJ1-4; d_gene: TRBD1; v_gene: TRBV6-1; CDR3aa: CASRVEQGANEKLFF; CDR3nt: TGTGCCAGCAGGGTAGAACAGGGGGCGAATGAAAAACTGTTTTTT
abundance: few; j_gene: TRBJ1-4; d_gene: .; v_gene: TRBV27; CDR3aa: CASRMGEKLFF; CDR3nt: TGTGCCAGCAGAATGGGCGAAAAACTGTTTTTT
abundance: few; j_gene: TRBJ1-1; d_gene: .; v_gene: TRBV20-1; CDR3aa: CSAKATVYTEAFF; CDR3nt: TGCAGTGCTAAGGCGACAGTATACACTGAAGCTTTCTTT
abundance: many; j_gene: TRBJ2-7; d_gene: TRBD2; v_gene: TRBV5-4; CDR3aa: CASSLSGRGYEQYF; CDR3nt: TGTGCCAGCAGCCTCAGCGGGAGGGGCTACGAGCAGTACTTC
abundance: .; j_gene: TRBJ2-5; d_gene: TRBD2; v_gene: TRBV19; CDR3aa: CASSIAGRETQYF; CDR3nt: TGTGCCAGTAGTATCGCCGGGAGGGAGACCCAGTACTTC
abundance: many; j_gene: TRBJ2-7; d_gene: TRBD1; v_gene: TRBV7-2; CDR3aa: CASSEAGTAAYEQYF; CDR3nt: TGTGCCAGCAGTGAGGCCGGGACAGCCGCCTACGAGCAGTACTTC
abundance: many; j_gene: TRBJ2-1; d_gene: TRBD2; v_gene: TRBV24-1; CDR3aa: CATSDDSGRVPYNEQFF; CDR3nt: TGTGCCACCAGTGATGATAGCGGGAGGGTCCCCTACAATGAGCAGTTCTTC
abundance: many; j_gene: TRBJ2-1; d_gene: .; v_gene: TRBV4-1; CDR3aa: CASSQVGRSRGNEQFF; CDR3nt: TGCGCCAGCAGCCAAGTCGGCAGGTCCCGCGGGAATGAGCAGTTCTTC
abundance: many; j_gene: TRBJ2-3; d_gene: .; v_gene: TRBV7-2; CDR3aa: CASSLVWATQYF; CDR3nt: TGTGCCAGCAGCTTAGTGTGGGCTACGCAGTATTTT
abundance: few; j_gene: TRBJ2-5; d_gene: .; v_gene: TRBV7-8; CDR3aa: CASSLAESRETQYF; CDR3nt: TGTGCCAGCAGCTTAGCCGAGAGTCGGGAGACCCAGTACTTC
abundance: .; j_gene: TRBJ1-6; d_gene: TRBD1; v_gene: TRBV11-3; CDR3aa: CASSLGTVNSPLHF; CDR3nt: TGTGCCAGCAGCTTGGGGACAGTTAATTCACCCCTCCACTTT
abundance: .; j_gene: TRBJ1-2; d_gene: .; v_gene: TRBV5-1; CDR3aa: CASSLEAFYGYTF; CDR3nt: TGCGCCAGCAGCTTGGAAGCCTTCTATGGCTACACCTTC
abundance: few; j_gene: TRBJ2-7; d_gene: .; v_gene: TRBV20-1; CDR3aa: CSASSNLEYSYEQYF; CDR3nt: TGCAGTGCTAGTTCCAATCTGGAGTATTCCTACGAGCAGTACTTC